This entry lists 6 T cell receptor beta chains sequenced from one sample in a study of blood T cell repertoires in COVID-19. Only in-frame clones appear in the TCRdb table, and some are missing; sequencing was by immunoSEQ multiplex PCR. The data hold under 75,000 clones, with 65% to 85% observed a single time. Material: peripheral blood. The receptors come from a human donor in a cohort sampled during active COVID-19.

The V and J genes are TRBV7-3 and TRBJ2-5; D possibly corresponds to TRBD2 (6 bases). The germline V gene has CDR1 SGHTA and CDR2 FQGTGA. CDR3 length: 13 residues. V lost 5 bases to trimming and J lost 2 bases, with 9 bases between them. This chain's CDR3 is CASSRGSQETQYF. DNA of the CDR3: TGTGCCAGCAGCCGGGGGTCTCAAGAGACCCAGTACTTC.

This chain connects TRBV2 to TRBJ1-5; D is unresolved. CDR3 length: 11 amino acids. The germline CDR1 and CDR2 sequences are SNHLY and FYNNEI. V was clipped by 8 bases and J by 4 bases, with 6 bases between them. The CDR3 here is CASGLNQPQHF. For the CDR3, the DNA is TGTGCCAGCGGCTTGAATCAGCCCCAGCATTTT.

This chain links TRBV27 with TRBJ1-1, with a weak D call TRBD1 (5 bases). V was pared by 2 bases and J by 4 bases, with 23 bases between. The germline V gene has CDR1 MNHEY and CDR2 SMNVEV (reference sequence). This CDR3 has 18 amino acids. CDR3 nucleotide sequence: TGTGCCAGCAGTTTACTTAGATTCCGAAGAGGGGAGGGCACTGAAGCTTTCTTT. Its protein is CASSLLRFRRGEGTEAFF.

This clone occurred once. V gene TRBV29-1 combines with J gene TRBJ1-2; 8 positions agree with TRBD1. The CDR3 runs to 13 residues. Germline trimming cut 6 bases from V and 2 bases from J; bases unmatched to any gene: 5. Germline lookup yields CDR1 SQVTM and CDR2 ANQGSEA. The chain's CDR3 is CSVVQGGNYGYTF. The CDR3 DNA follows: TGCAGCGTCGTACAGGGGGGCAACTATGGCTACACCTTC.

The rearrangement uses TRBV2 and TRBJ1-2, with a weak D call TRBD1 (5 bases). With 1 base removed from V and 4 bases from J, the gap between germline ends came to 13 bases. CDR1 is SNHLY, CDR2 FYNNEI, per germline. This CDR3 spans 15 amino acids. Written as DNA, the CDR3 is TGTGCCAGCAGTGAAGGCCCACAGGCGGTCTATGGCTACACCTTC. It is translated as CASSEGPQAVYGYTF.

The rearrangement joins TRBV19 to TRBJ1-1, with a possible D match to TRBD1 (5 bases). The CDR3 loop spans 15 amino acids. Trimming left V 5 bases short and J 2 bases short, with 15 bases between. Germline CDR1 and CDR2: LNHDA and SQIVND (reference sequence). CDR3: CASSPQTAINTEAFF. The CDR3 region has the DNA TGTGCCAGTAGTCCTCAGACAGCCATCAACACTGAAGCTTTCTTT.